This entry lists 28 T cell receptor beta chains sequenced from one sample in a study of beta chain features in type 1 diabetes. All of the isolated RNA was reverse transcribed, so expressed TCRB transcripts were sequenced. Data came from immunoSEQ multiplex PCR; TCRdb stores just in-frame clones and leaves some out. This table holds under 900,000 clones, 15% to 20% found once. Source material: naive CD4+ T cells from blood. All receptors come from a woman aged 18-29 years in good health.

Only a few counts were recorded for this clone. The chain has TRBV6-5 and TRBJ2-7, with 7 bases identical to TRBD2. Germline CDR1 MNHEY, CDR2 SVGAGI. Trimming cost V 0 bases and J 5 bases; bases outside gene matches: 7. The CDR3 extends over 15 amino acids. The CDR3 sequence is CASSYSGEGGDEQYF. The DNA of the CDR3 is TGTGCCAGCAGTTACTCAGGCGAGGGAGGGGACGAGCAGTACTTC.

In this sample, this clone turned up a few times. The chain is built from TRBV7-2 and TRBJ2-5; 7 bases line up with TRBD1. Germline values: CDR1 SGHTA, CDR2 FQGNSA. The CDR3 sequence is 12 residues long. The V and J ends lost 7 bases and 5 bases, in that order; junction bases with no gene match: 4. CDR3 amino acids: CASKGGAETQYF. As DNA, the CDR3 is TGTGCCAGCAAAGGGGGCGCTGAGACCCAGTACTTC.

This clone occurred a few times. The gene calls are TRBV27 and TRBJ2-3; 7 bases agree with TRBD1. After removal of 4 bases from V and 6 bases from J, the junction contained 7 bases not matched to a gene. Germline V gene lookup returns CDR1 MNHEY and CDR2 SMNVEV (reference sequence). The CDR3 has 14 residues. The CDR3 loop is CASSYLTGRDTQYF. The CDR3 region has the DNA TGTGCCAGCAGTTATTTGACAGGGCGGGATACGCAGTATTTT.

This clone has just a few counts. The rearrangement links TRBV5-4 to TRBJ1-1, with D possibly being TRBD1 (6 bases). Germline-derived CDR1 and CDR2 are SGHNT and YYREEE (reference sequence). Trimming shortened V by 0 bases and J by 4 bases, and 13 bases separated the two germline ends. The CDR3 length is 15 residues. The CDR3 nucleotides read TGTGCCAGCAGCTTGGCTACAGGGAGGGGCACTGAAGCTTTCTTT. Its protein is CASSLATGRGTEAFF.

Concerning this clone: Different DNA sequences within this sample yield the same CDR3. This chain uses TRBV7-2 with TRBJ1-2; unclear D gene. This CDR3 is 14 amino acids long. Germline loops: CDR1 SGHTA, CDR2 FQGNSA. V lost 1 base to trimming and J lost 0 bases, with 6 bases between them. The CDR3 reads CASSLDSANYGYTF. The CDR3 DNA reads TGTGCCAGCAGCTTAGACTCGGCTAACTATGGCTACACCTTC.

This clone has more than one count but fewer than ten. The genes are TRBV5-6 and TRBJ2-3; no reliable D call. In germline, CDR1 is SGHDT, CDR2 YYEEEE. Trimming removed 0 bases at V and 8 bases at J, with 7 bases between. The CDR3 has 12 amino acids. The CDR3 DNA reads as TGTGCCAGCAGCTTGGAAAGGGTTACGCAGTATTTT. This gives the protein CASSLERVTQYF.

The rearrangement joins TRBV20-1 to TRBJ2-1; 8 bases are shared with TRBD1. This CDR3 contains 11 residues. CDR1 and CDR2 (germline): DFQATT, SNEGSKA (reference sequence). V gave up 5 bases and J gave up 9 bases; unmatched junction bases: 3. This CDR3 is CSAGQGLEQFF. In nucleotides, the CDR3 is TGCAGTGCTGGACAGGGCCTTGAGCAGTTCTTC.

This clone was counted only a few times. The chain couples TRBV9 to TRBJ2-2; 9 bases are shared with TRBD2. CDR1 SGDLS and CDR2 YYNGEE come from the germline V gene. The CDR3 is 18 residues long. The V gene end was trimmed by 0 bases and the J gene end by 4 bases; junction bases not matched to a gene: 10. This CDR3 is CASSVGSSGTTPTGELFF. The CDR3 DNA is TGTGCCAGCAGCGTAGGATCTAGCGGGACCACCCCCACCGGGGAGCTGTTTTTT.

The chain links TRBV5-5 to TRBJ2-3, with 11 nucleotides matching TRBD2. There are 17 residues in the CDR3. Germline-derived CDR1 and CDR2 are SGHKS and YYEKEE (reference sequence). The V and J ends lost 3 bases and 1 base, in that order; junction bases with no gene match: 7. The DNA for the CDR3 is TGTGCCAGCAGCTACAAGACACTAGCGGGAGGCACAGATACGCAGTATTTT. Its protein product is CASSYKTLAGGTDTQYF.

This chain links TRBV6-5 with TRBJ2-3, with D possibly matching TRBD1 (6 bases). The CDR3 extends over 14 amino acids. The V end was cut by 4 bases, the J end by 2 bases, with 10 bases between. Germline CDR1 and CDR2: MNHEY and SVGAGI. Here the CDR3 DNA reads TGTGCCAGCAGTTTGCACAGGGCCACAGATACGCAGTATTTT. Protein sequence: CASSLHRATDTQYF.

The chain has TRBV7-6 and TRBJ2-3, with TRBD2 matching over 7 bases. This CDR3 contains 14 residues. Per germline, CDR1 SGHVS and CDR2 FNYEAQ. Trimming removed 5 bases from V and 4 bases from J; junction bases left unmatched: 6. The CDR3 DNA is TGTGCCAGCAGCGCAAGACTAGCTTCAGATACGCAGTATTTT. It specifies CASSARLASDTQYF.

The chain carries TRBV5-4 and TRBJ2-3; TRBD2 aligns across 10 bases. Germline values: CDR1 SGHNT, CDR2 YYREEE (reference sequence). This CDR3 comprises 16 residues. V dropped 0 bases and J dropped 4; count of bases not matched to a gene: 5. In DNA form, the CDR3 reads TGTGCCAGCAGCTTGGGTCCAGCGGGAGGGGCAGATACGCAGTATTTT. Encoded protein: CASSLGPAGGADTQYF.

The chain links TRBV10-1 to TRBJ2-7, with 10 bases fitting TRBD2. V lost 5 bases to trimming and J lost 4 bases; unmatched junction nucleotides: 14. The germline V gene has CDR1 WNHNN and CDR2 SYGVQD (reference sequence). This CDR3 comprises 17 residues. CDR3 sequence (DNA): TGCGCCAGCAGTTTACTAGCGGGATGGCAATGGAAGTACGAGCAGTACTTC. Protein product: CASSLLAGWQWKYEQYF.

In its sample, this clone was seen a few times. This sequence joins TRBV11-2 and TRBJ2-3; D is ambiguous. CDR3 length: 14 amino acids. Germline-derived CDR1 and CDR2 are SGHAT and FQNNGV. V was shortened by 1 base and J by 5 bases, with 10 bases between the two germline ends. The CDR3 coding sequence is TGTGCCAGCAGCTTAGGACGGTCGAAAGATACGCAGTATTTT. The encoded protein is CASSLGRSKDTQYF. The complete variable domain, with remaining parts taken from reference TRBV11-2 and TRBJ2-3, reads EAGVAQSPRYKIIEKRQSVAFWCNPISGHATLYWYQQILGQGPKLLIQFQNNGVVDDSQLPKDRFSAERLKGVDSTLKIQPAKLEDSAVYLCASSLGRSKDTQYFGPGTRLTVL.

This clone has just a few counts. The chain is built from TRBV2 and TRBJ2-7; 10 bases map to TRBD1. The CDR3 runs 15 residues. The germline gives CDR1 SNHLY, CDR2 FYNNEI. V shed 7 bases and J 0 bases; nucleotides not matched to a gene: 6. CDR3: CASMKGQGPSYEQYF. CDR3 nucleotides: TGTGCCAGCATGAAGGGACAGGGGCCCTCCTACGAGCAGTACTTC. Drawing the rest from reference TRBV2 and TRBJ2-7, the complete variable domain is EPEVTQTPSHQVTQMGQEVILRCVPISNHLYFYWYRQILGQKVEFLVSFYNNEISEKSEIFDDQFSVERPDGSNFTLKIRSTKLEDSAMYFCASMKGQGPSYEQYFGPGTRLTVT.

This chain links TRBV18 with TRBJ2-3; no clear D. Germline V gene lookup returns CDR1 KGHSH and CDR2 LQKENI. This CDR3 is 13 amino acids long. V lost 2 bases and J lost 7, with 10 bases in between. The CDR3 DNA is TGTGCCAGCTCACCAGGAGACTGGCATACGCAGTATTTT. Protein sequence: CASSPGDWHTQYF.

There are a few counts of this clone. The rearrangement links TRBV29-1 to TRBJ2-5, with D possibly TRBD1 on 6 matching bases. The CDR3 consists of 10 residues. V lost 6 bases to trimming and J lost 4 bases, with 6 bases between them. Germline V CDR1 and CDR2: SQVTM, ANQGSEA. The CDR3 loop is CSVRGETQYF. CDR3 nucleotides: TGCAGCGTCAGGGGAGAGACCCAGTACTTC.

This clone was counted only a few times. The chain combines TRBV7-9 with TRBJ2-1, with 7 positions matching TRBD2. With V trimmed by 4 bases and J by 7 bases, 10 bases remained unmatched. Germline V gene sequence: CDR1 SEHNR, CDR2 FQNEAQ (reference sequence). The CDR3 is made up of 15 amino acids. The CDR3 sequence is CASSWRVAGLNEQFF. The CDR3 coding sequence is TGTGCCAGCAGCTGGCGGGTAGCGGGCCTTAATGAGCAGTTCTTC.

The rearrangement uses TRBV15 and TRBJ2-1; possibly TRBD1 for D (5 bases). Trimming shortened V by 1 base and J by 3 bases, and 10 bases separated the two germline ends. Germline V lookup: CDR1 LNHNV, CDR2 YYDKDF (reference sequence). The CDR3 covers 15 residues. The CDR3 nucleotides read TGTGCCACCAGCAGAGTTGATAGGGGCTACAATGAGCAGTTCTTC. It yields the protein CATSRVDRGYNEQFF.

This clone was counted between two and nine times. V and J are TRBV2 and TRBJ2-1; D remains unclear. The CDR3 loop spans 13 amino acids. Between the trimmed V and J ends, which lost 3 bases and 4 bases, there was a span of 7 bases. CDR1 is SNHLY, CDR2 FYNNEI, per germline. The CDR3, as DNA: TGTGCCAGCAGTGACTGGGGTTACAATGAGCAGTTCTTC. Its translation: CASSDWGYNEQFF.

This clone was counted between two and nine times. This chain links TRBV18 with TRBJ2-1, with 10 bases aligning to TRBD2. The V segment lost 3 bases and the J segment 9 bases; nucleotides outside the gene matches: 14. The CDR3 contains 17 residues. Germline V gene sequence: CDR1 KGHSH, CDR2 LQKENI. The CDR3 region has the DNA TGTGCCAGCTCACCGTACGTGGGCCTAGCGGGAGACGGTGAGCAGTTCTTC. Its translation is CASSPYVGLAGDGEQFF.

This clone appeared a few times. The chain couples TRBV6-5 to TRBJ2-1; 7 nucleotides align to TRBD2. This CDR3 has 13 residues. The V and J ends lost 8 bases and 3 bases, in that order; junction bases with no gene match: 4. The germline CDR1 and CDR2 sequences are MNHEY and SVGAGI. CDR3 in DNA: TGTGCCAGCCGGGAGGTCGGCTACAATGAGCAGTTCTTC. Amino acid sequence: CASREVGYNEQFF.

This clone was observed a single time. The J gene is TRBJ2-4, the V gene TRBV7-2; D is unresolved. The CDR3 consists of 14 residues. CDR1 and CDR2 (germline): SGHTA, FQGNSA. V was cut by 6 bases and J by 0 bases, with 9 bases left in between. This CDR3 is CASSPLQAKNIQYF. CDR3 bases: TGTGCCAGCAGTCCACTACAAGCCAAAAACATTCAGTACTTC.

The chain recombines TRBV4-2 with TRBJ2-1; 9 bases map to TRBD2. The CDR3 is 16 amino acids. Germline-derived CDR1 and CDR2 are LGHNA and YNFKEQ. Trimming cost V 1 base and J 9 bases; bases outside gene matches: 10. The CDR3: CASSQVAGGPGGEQFF. Here the CDR3 DNA reads TGTGCCAGCAGCCAAGTGGCGGGAGGGCCGGGGGGTGAGCAGTTCTTC.

In its sample, this clone was seen a few times. The chain has TRBV10-3 and TRBJ2-7; TRBD2 aligns across 10 bases. After removal of 4 bases from V and 7 bases from J, the junction contained 31 bases not matched to a gene. The CDR3 sequence is 22 residues long. Germline CDR1 is ENHRY and CDR2 is SYGVKD. The CDR3 nucleotides read TGTGCCATCAGTGGGGGGTCAGCCCGAGGGATTCTAGCGGGAGCTGAATTTTGGGAGCAGTACTTC. Translated, it gives CAISGGSARGILAGAEFWEQYF.

This clone was seen a few times. The J gene is TRBJ2-7, the V gene TRBV5-1, with TRBD1 as a possible D gene (6 bases). The CDR3 is 15 residues long. Germline lookup yields CDR1 SGHRS and CDR2 YFSETQ. V lost 0 bases and J 1 base, leaving 11 bases between the germline ends. For the CDR3, the DNA is TGCGCCAGCAGCTTGGCTGGGACACGTTCCTACGAGCAGTACTTC. Its translation: CASSLAGTRSYEQYF.

V usage is TRBV11-2 and J usage is TRBJ2-5, with 10 bases matching TRBD2. Germline CDR1 and CDR2: SGHAT and FQNNGV. There are 14 residues in the CDR3. The V and J ends lost 4 bases and 5 bases, in that order; junction bases with no gene match: 4. The CDR3 coding sequence is TGTGCCAGCAGCTCCCAAGCGGGGGGGGAGACCCAGTACTTC. It specifies CASSSQAGGETQYF.

V is TRBV11-2 and J is TRBJ1-2; D ambiguous. Germline-derived CDR1 and CDR2 are SGHAT and FQNNGV. V was pared by 5 bases and J by 5 bases, with 12 bases between. The CDR3 consists of 13 residues. In nucleotides, the CDR3 is TGTGCCAGCAGCCCTGACTATGGGTATGGCTACACCTTC. Its translation: CASSPDYGYGYTF.